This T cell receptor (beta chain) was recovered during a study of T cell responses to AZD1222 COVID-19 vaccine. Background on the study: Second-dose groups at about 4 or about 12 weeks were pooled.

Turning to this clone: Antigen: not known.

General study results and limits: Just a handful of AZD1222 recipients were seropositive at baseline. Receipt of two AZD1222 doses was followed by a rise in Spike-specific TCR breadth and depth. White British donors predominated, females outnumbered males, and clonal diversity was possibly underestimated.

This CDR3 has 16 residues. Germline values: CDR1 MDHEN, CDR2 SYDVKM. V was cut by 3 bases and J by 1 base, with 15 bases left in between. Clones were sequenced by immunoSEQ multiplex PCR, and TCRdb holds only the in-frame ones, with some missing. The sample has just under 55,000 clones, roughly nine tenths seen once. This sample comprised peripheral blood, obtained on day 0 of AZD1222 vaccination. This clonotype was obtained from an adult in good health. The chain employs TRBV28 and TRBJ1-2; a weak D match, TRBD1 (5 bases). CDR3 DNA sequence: TGTGCCAGCAGTTTGGGGGGGTTAGGGCTTAACTATGGCTACACCTTC. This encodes CASSLGGLGLNYGYTF.